The source of this T cell receptor (beta chain) is a study of graft-versus-host responses after intestinal transplantation. The method was immunoSEQ multiplex PCR; TCRdb's version includes in-frame clones alone and lacks a portion of them. The table includes tens of thousands of clones, approximately 84% detected once. Worth noting for this clone: Its matching antigen is unknown.

General study points: Early after transplant, HvG declines were associated with peak levels of circulating GvH clones. Marrow from the recipient contained GvH clones, some of which had appeared first in ileum or blood.

The source material was unstimulated CD4+ T cells sorted from spleen or lymph node cells, sampled before transplant. This sequence originates from a human donor who was the organ donor for an intestinal transplant.

CDR3 nucleotides: TGTGCCAGCAGCTCCGAGGCAGATACGCAGTATTTT. Its protein product is CASSSEADTQYF. This chain links TRBV7-9 with TRBJ2-3; D is undetermined. The V end was cut by 4 bases, the J end by 4 bases, with 6 bases between. CDR1 and CDR2 (germline): SEHNR, FQNEAQ (reference sequence). The CDR3 totals 12 residues.